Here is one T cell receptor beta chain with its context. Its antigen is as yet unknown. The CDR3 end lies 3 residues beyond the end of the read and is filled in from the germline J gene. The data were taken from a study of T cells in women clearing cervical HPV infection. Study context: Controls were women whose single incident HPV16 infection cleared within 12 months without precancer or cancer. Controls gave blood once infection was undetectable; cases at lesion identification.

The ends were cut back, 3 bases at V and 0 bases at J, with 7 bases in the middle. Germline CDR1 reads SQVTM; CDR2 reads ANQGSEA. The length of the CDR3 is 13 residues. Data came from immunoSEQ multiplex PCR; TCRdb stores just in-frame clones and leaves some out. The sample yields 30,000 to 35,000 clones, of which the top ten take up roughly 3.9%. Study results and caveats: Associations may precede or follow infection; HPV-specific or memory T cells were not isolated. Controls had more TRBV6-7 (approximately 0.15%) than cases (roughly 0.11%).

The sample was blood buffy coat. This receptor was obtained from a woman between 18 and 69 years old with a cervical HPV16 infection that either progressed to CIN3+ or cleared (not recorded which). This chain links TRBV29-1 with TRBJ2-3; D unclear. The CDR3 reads CSVDTISTDTQYF. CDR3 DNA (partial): TGCAGCGTTGATACTATAAGCACAGATACG.